The clone carrying this T cell receptor beta chain was picked up many times. Antigen specificity is unknown. PBMCs came from 10 ml fresh peripheral blood. Amplification of TCR beta CDR3 regions was performed using RNA transcripts as template. An initial round of RT-PCR targeting the TCR CDR3 relied on the HTBI primer set. TCRdb reprocessed the multiplex PCR reads with MiXCR, giving one entry per CDR3 protein. The table lists 200,000 to 250,000 distinct CDR3 sequences, approximately 17% of them singletons, with around 52% in the top ten. This specimen comes from a study of T cells in Graves' hyperthyroidism and ophthalmopathy. Broader study findings: Model predictions of ophthalmopathy came a median 6.5 months before onset. Also found in blood were most expanded thyroid clonotypes above 0.001.

The V gene lost 2 bases and the J gene lost 0 bases, with 11 bases spanning the gap. Germline V lookup: CDR1 KGHSH, CDR2 LQKENI. The CDR3 runs 16 residues. The TCR originated in a man aged 45-65 years with Graves' hyperthyroidism. V gene TRBV18 combines with J gene TRBJ2-1; either TRBD1 or TRBD2 may fit D (5 bases each). Sequenced input: blood. The CDR3 here is CASSPRGAVSYNEQFF. CDR3 bases: TGTGCCAGCTCACCAAGGGGAGCGGTCTCCTACAATGAGCAGTTCTTC.